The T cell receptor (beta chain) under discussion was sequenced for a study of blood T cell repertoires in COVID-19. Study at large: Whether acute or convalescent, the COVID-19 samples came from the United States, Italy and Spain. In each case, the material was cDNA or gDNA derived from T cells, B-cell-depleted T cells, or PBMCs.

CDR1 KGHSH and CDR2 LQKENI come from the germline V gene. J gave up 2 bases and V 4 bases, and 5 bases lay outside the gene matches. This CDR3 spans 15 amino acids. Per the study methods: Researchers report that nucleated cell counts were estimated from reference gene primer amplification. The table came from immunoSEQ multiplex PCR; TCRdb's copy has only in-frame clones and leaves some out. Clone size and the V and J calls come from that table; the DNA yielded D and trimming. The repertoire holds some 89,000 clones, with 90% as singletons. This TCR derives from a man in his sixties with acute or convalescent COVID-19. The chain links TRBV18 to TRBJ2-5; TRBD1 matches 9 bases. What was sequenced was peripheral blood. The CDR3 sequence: CASSRTGGRQETQYF. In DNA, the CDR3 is TGTGCCAGCTCACGAACAGGGGGCCGACAAGAGACCCAGTACTTC.